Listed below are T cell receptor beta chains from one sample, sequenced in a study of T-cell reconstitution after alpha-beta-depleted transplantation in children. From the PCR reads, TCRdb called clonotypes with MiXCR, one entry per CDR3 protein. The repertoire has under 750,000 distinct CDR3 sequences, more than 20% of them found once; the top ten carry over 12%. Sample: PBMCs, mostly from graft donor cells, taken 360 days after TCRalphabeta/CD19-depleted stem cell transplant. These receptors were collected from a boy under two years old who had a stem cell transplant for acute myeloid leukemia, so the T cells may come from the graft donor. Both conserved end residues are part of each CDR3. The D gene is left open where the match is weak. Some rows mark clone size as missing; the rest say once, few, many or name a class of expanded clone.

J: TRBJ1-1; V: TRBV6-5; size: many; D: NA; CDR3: CASSYRGAEAFF; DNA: TGTGCCAGCAGTTACAGAGGGGCTGAAGCTTTCTTT
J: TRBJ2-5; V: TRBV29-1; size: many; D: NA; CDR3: CSVESLGETQYF; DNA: TGCAGCGTTGAGTCTCTAGGAGAGACCCAGTACTTC
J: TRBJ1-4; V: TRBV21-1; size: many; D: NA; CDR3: CASSKEETGFSEKLFF; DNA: TGTGCCAGCAGCAAAGAAGAGACAGGGTTCTCCGAAAAACTGTTTTTT
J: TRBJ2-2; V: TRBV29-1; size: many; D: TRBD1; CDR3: CSVGTGSTNTGELFF; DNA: TGCAGCGTCGGGACAGGGTCGACGAACACCGGGGAGCTGTTTTTT
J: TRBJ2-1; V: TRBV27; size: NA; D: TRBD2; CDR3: CASSLSPGLAGGSYNEQFF; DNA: TGTGCCAGCAGTTTATCGCCGGGACTAGCGGGGGGGAGCTACAATGAGCAGTTCTTC
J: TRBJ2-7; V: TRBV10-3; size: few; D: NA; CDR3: CAINDRQLDEQYF; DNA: TGTGCCATCAACGACAGGCAACTGGACGAGCAGTACTTC
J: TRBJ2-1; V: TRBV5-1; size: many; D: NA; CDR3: CATKVGGNEQFF; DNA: TGCGCCACCAAGGTAGGGGGCAATGAGCAGTTCTTC
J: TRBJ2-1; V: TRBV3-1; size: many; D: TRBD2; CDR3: CASSQDSLRLADYNEQFF; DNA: TGTGCCAGCAGCCAAGATAGTTTGCGACTAGCGGACTACAATGAGCAGTTCTTC
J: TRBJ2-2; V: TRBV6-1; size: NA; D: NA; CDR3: CASRVAGELFF; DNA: TGTGCCAGCCGGGTGGCCGGGGAGCTGTTTTTT
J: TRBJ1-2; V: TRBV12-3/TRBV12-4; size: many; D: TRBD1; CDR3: CASSWDSYGYTF; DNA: TGTGCCAGCAGTTGGGACAGCTATGGCTACACCTTC
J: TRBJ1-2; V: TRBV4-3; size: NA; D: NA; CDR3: CASSFRGFDGYTF; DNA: TGCGCCAGCAGCTTCAGGGGATTCGATGGCTACACCTTC
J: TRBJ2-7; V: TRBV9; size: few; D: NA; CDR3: CASSVADSQTYEQYF; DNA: TGTGCCAGCAGCGTAGCTGACTCCCAGACCTACGAGCAGTACTTC
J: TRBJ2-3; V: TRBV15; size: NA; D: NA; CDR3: CATSRDERSDTQYF; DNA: TGTGCCACCAGCAGAGATGAGAGGTCAGATACGCAGTATTTT
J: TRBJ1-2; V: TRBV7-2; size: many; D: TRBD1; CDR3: CASSLLDRRSAGYTF; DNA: TGTGCCAGCAGCTTACTGGACAGGAGGTCTGCTGGCTACACCTTC
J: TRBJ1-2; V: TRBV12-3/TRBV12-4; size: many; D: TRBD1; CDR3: CASSRDRRQSNYGYTF; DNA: TGTGCCAGCAGCAGGGACAGACGCCAATCTAACTATGGCTACACCTTC
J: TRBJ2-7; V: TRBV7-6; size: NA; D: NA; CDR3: CASSLGGDSNYEQYF; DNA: TGTGCCAGCAGCTTAGGGGGGGACAGTAACTACGAGCAGTACTTC
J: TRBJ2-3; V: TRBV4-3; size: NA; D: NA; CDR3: CASSQAAGETDTQYF; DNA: TGCGCCAGCAGCCAAGCGGCAGGGGAGACAGATACGCAGTATTTT
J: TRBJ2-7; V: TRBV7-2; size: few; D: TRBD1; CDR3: CASSSWATGTASYEQYF; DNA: TGTGCCAGCAGCTCGTGGGCCACCGGGACAGCCTCCTACGAGCAGTACTTC
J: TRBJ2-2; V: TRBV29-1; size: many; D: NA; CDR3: CSVPWHTGELFF; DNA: TGCAGCGTTCCTTGGCACACCGGGGAGCTGTTTTTT
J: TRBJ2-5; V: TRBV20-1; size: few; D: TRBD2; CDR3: CSAVEAGGQETQYF; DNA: TGCAGTGCTGTAGAAGCGGGGGGACAAGAGACCCAGTACTTC
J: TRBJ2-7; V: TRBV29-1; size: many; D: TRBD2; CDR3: CSVERGGPYYEQYF; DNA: TGCAGCGTTGAGCGCGGGGGGCCCTACTACGAGCAGTACTTC
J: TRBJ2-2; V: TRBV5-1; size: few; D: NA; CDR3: CASSLDVSGELFF; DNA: TGCGCCAGCAGCTTGGATGTATCCGGGGAGCTGTTTTTT
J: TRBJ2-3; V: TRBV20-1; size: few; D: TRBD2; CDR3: CSARTSGDSTDTQYF; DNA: TGCAGTGCTCGTACTAGCGGGGACTCCACAGATACGCAGTATTTT
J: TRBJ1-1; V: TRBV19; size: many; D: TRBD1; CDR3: CASSRRQGLTRLGGTEAFF; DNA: TGTGCCAGTAGTAGGCGACAGGGGTTGACTCGACTCGGGGGCACTGAAGCTTTCTTT
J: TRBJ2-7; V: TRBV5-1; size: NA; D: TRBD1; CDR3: CASSGGTGGDEQYF; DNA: TGCGCCAGCAGCGGGGGGACAGGGGGCGACGAGCAGTACTTC
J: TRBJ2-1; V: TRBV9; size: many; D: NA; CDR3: CASSGTAYNEQFF; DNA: TGTGCCAGCTCCGGGACTGCCTACAATGAGCAGTTCTTC
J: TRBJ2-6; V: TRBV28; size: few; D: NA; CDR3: CASSLEGGPGANVLTF; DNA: TGTGCCAGCAGTTTGGAGGGGGGACCTGGGGCCAACGTCCTGACTTTC
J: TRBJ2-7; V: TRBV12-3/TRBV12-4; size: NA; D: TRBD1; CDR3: CASSQQGSRYEQYF; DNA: TGTGCCAGCAGTCAACAGGGGTCTCGCTACGAGCAGTACTTC
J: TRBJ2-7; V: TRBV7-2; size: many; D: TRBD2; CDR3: CASSLAWGGEQYF; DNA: TGTGCCAGCAGCTTAGCGTGGGGGGGTGAGCAGTACTTC
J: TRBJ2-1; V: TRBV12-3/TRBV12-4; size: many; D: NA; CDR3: CASSLTALKQFF; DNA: TGTGCCAGCAGTTTGACCGCTTTAAAGCAGTTCTTC
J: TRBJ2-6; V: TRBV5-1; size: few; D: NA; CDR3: CATSLIRSSGANVLTF; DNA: TGCGCCACCTCCCTGATTCGATCCTCTGGGGCCAACGTCCTGACTTTC
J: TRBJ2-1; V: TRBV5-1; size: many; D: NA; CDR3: CASSLAGGGNEQFF; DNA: TGTGCCAGCAGCTTAGCTGGTGGGGGCAATGAGCAGTTCTTC
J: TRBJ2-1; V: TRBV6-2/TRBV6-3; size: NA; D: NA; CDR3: CASSQTHRVEGNEQFF; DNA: TGTGCCAGCAGCCAAACCCACAGGGTAGAGGGGAATGAGCAGTTCTTC
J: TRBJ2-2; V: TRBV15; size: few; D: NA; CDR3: CATSRGKRDSNTGELFF; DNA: TGTGCCACCAGCAGAGGAAAGAGAGACAGTAACACCGGGGAGCTGTTTTTT
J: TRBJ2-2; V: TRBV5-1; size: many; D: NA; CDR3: CASTGTRRANTGELFF; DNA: TGCGCCAGCACAGGAACGAGAAGGGCCAACACCGGGGAGCTGTTTTTT
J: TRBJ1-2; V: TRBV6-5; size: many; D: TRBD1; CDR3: CASSYRGQGGYGYTF; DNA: TGTGCCAGCAGTTACAGGGGACAGGGTGGCTATGGCTACACCTTC
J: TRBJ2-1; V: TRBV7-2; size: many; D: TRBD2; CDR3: CASSSSGYEQFF; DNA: TGTGCCAGCAGCTCTAGCGGGTATGAGCAGTTCTTC
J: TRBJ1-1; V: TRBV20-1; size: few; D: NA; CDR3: CSAGASLNTEAFF; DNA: TGCAGTGCTGGGGCCTCCTTGAACACTGAAGCTTTCTTT
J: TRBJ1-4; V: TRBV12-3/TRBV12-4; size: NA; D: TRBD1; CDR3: CASSRDRIATNEKLFF; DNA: TGTGCCAGCAGTCGGGACAGAATTGCAACTAATGAAAAACTGTTTTTT
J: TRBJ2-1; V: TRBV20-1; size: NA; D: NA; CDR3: CSARQLMGDPHNEQFF; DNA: TGCAGTGCTAGGCAGTTGATGGGGGATCCCCACAATGAGCAGTTCTTC
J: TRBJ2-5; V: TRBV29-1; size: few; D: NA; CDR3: CSVGTETQYF; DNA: TGCAGCGTGGGGACGGAGACCCAGTACTTC
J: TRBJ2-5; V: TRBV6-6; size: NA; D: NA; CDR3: CASSETSQETQYF; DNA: TGTGCCAGCAGTGAGACGAGCCAAGAGACCCAGTACTTC
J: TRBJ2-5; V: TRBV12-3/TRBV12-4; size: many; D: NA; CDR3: CASSLNDGSQETQYF; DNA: TGTGCCAGCAGCTTGAACGATGGCAGCCAAGAGACCCAGTACTTC
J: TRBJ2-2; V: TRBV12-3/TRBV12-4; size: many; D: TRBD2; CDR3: CASSFVTSGSYANTGELFF; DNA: TGTGCCAGCAGTTTCGTCACTAGCGGGTCCTACGCGAACACCGGGGAGCTGTTTTTT
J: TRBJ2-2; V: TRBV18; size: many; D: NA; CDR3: CASSPPRETGELFF; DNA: TGTGCCAGCTCACCACCTAGGGAAACCGGGGAGCTGTTTTTT